These 13 T cell receptor beta chains came from one sample sequenced in a study of blood T cell repertoires in COVID-19. Clones were read by immunoSEQ multiplex PCR, and TCRdb kept only the in-frame ones, dropping some. The repertoire holds 100,000 to 150,000 clones, with 70% to 90% as singletons. Sample: peripheral blood. All receptors derive from a woman aged 80 or over with acute or convalescent COVID-19.

This clone occurred once. The V gene is TRBV12-3 or TRBV12-4, the J gene TRBJ2-3; D is uncertain. V shed 5 bases and J shed 3 bases, with 9 bases lying between them. The CDR3 spans 13 residues. CDR3 protein: CASSRSVTDTQYF. The CDR3 DNA reads as TGTGCCAGCAGTCGGTCCGTAACAGATACGCAGTATTTT.

This clone was recorded once. The CDR3: CASSLDASGYNEQFF. CDR3 sequence (DNA): TGTGCCAGCAGCTTGGACGCTAGCGGTTACAATGAGCAGTTCTTC. The rearrangement uses TRBV5-4 and TRBJ2-1, with 7 nucleotides matching TRBD2. The germline V gene has CDR1 SGHNT and CDR2 YYREEE (reference sequence). J was trimmed by 4 bases and V by 0 bases; bases with no gene match: 4. The CDR3 extends over 15 amino acids.

The V gene is TRBV7-9, the J gene TRBJ2-3; maybe TRBD1 (6 bases). V lost 5 bases, J lost 6 bases, and 15 bases lay in between. This CDR3 has 14 amino acids. The germline gives CDR1 SEHNR, CDR2 FQNEAQ (reference sequence). The CDR3 loop reads CASSRDRYSDTQYF. CDR3 in DNA: TGTGCCAGCAGCCGAGACAGGTATAGTGATACGCAGTATTTT.

The chain recombines TRBV7-6 with TRBJ2-1, with 8 nucleotides matching TRBD1. This CDR3 is 16 amino acids long. Germline V gives CDR1 SGHVS, CDR2 FNYEAQ. Losses at the gene ends were 7 bases for V and 0 bases for J; bases not matched to a gene: 8. The CDR3: CASTLNRGDSYNEQFF. CDR3 coding DNA: TGTGCCAGCACGCTCAACAGGGGGGACTCCTACAATGAGCAGTTCTTC.

V and J are TRBV6-5 and TRBJ1-3; the D is unclear. V was cut by 7 bases and J by 8 bases, with 15 bases left in between. The CDR3 totals 13 residues. Germline CDR1 reads MNHEY; CDR2 reads SVGAGI. The CDR3 loop is CASKTDRGDTIYF. The CDR3 DNA reads TGTGCCAGCAAGACGGATCGAGGCGACACCATATATTTT.

The V call is TRBV9, the J call TRBJ1-2; the match to TRBD1 covers 8 bases. Trimming cost V 0 bases and J 4 bases; bases outside gene matches: 8. Germline V lookup: CDR1 SGDLS, CDR2 YYNGEE. The CDR3 is 16 amino acids. The CDR3 sequence: CASSVGIRGRTYGYTF. The CDR3 DNA is TGTGCCAGCAGCGTAGGGATCAGGGGGCGGACCTATGGCTACACCTTC.

This clone was seen only a few times. The genes are TRBV5-6 and TRBJ1-2, with TRBD1 identical over 9 bases. The CDR3 covers 16 residues. V lost 4 bases, J lost 4 bases, and 11 bases stayed unmatched. Germline loops: CDR1 SGHDT, CDR2 YYEEEE. CDR3 nucleotides: TGTGCCAGCAGCGTTTATTTGACAGGGGGAGGCTATGGCTACACCTTC. Translating it yields CASSVYLTGGGYGYTF.

This chain joins TRBV3-1 (or the pseudogene TRBV3-2) and TRBJ1-6, with 10 bases fitting TRBD1. Germline V lookup: CDR1 LGHDT, CDR2 YNNKEL (reference sequence). V dropped 4 bases and J dropped 2; count of bases not matched to a gene: 14. CDR3 length: 20 residues. CDR3 coding DNA: TGTGCCAGCAGCCGAATTGCTCCGGGACAGGGGCGAACCTATAATTCACCCCTCCACTTT. Its protein is CASSRIAPGQGRTYNSPLHF.

V and J are TRBV14 and TRBJ2-1, with 8 bases identical to TRBD2. Per germline, CDR1 SGHDN and CDR2 FVKESK. The CDR3 is 18 amino acids. V gave up 3 bases and J gave up 10 bases; unmatched junction bases: 20. The CDR3 sequence: CASSQAGAWREEAGEQFF. The CDR3 DNA reads TGTGCCAGCAGCCAGGCGGGCGCTTGGCGGGAGGAGGCGGGAGAGCAGTTCTTC.

V is TRBV7-9 and J is TRBJ1-3, with TRBD1 matching over 8 bases. The germline gives CDR1 SEHNR, CDR2 FQNEAQ (reference sequence). V shed 3 bases, J shed 4 bases, and the junction held 5 bases outside the gene matches. This CDR3 has 15 amino acids. The CDR3 DNA sequence: TGTGCCAGCAGCTTTTCAGGGGGCGACGGAAACACCATATATTTT. This translates into CASSFSGGDGNTIYF.

The rearrangement links TRBV6-1 to TRBJ2-1; 12 nucleotides line up with TRBD2. The V gene's germline CDR1 is MNHNS and CDR2 SASEGT. The CDR3 sequence is 16 residues long. J lost 4 bases, V lost 4 bases, and 5 bases had no gene match. CDR3 in amino acids: CASSARLAGAYNEQFF. CDR3 coding DNA: TGTGCCAGCAGTGCTAGACTAGCGGGGGCATACAATGAGCAGTTCTTC.

The rearrangement joins TRBV18 to TRBJ1-1; D perhaps matches TRBD1 (6 bases). The CDR3 has 13 amino acids. Germline assignment: CDR1 KGHSH and CDR2 LQKENI. The V gene lost 5 bases and the J gene lost 1 base, with 8 bases spanning the gap. CDR3 DNA sequence: TGTGCCAGCTCAAGGGGGACGAACACTGAAGCTTTCTTT. Encoded protein: CASSRGTNTEAFF.

The genes are TRBV5-1 and TRBJ2-1; D is possibly TRBD2 (5 bases). The CDR3 sequence is 13 residues long. V was cut by 5 bases and J by 6 bases, with 12 bases left in between. Germline V gene sequence: CDR1 SGHRS, CDR2 YFSETQ. CDR3: CASRLDGRNEQFF. DNA for the CDR3: TGCGCCAGCAGACTAGATGGGCGCAATGAGCAGTTCTTC.